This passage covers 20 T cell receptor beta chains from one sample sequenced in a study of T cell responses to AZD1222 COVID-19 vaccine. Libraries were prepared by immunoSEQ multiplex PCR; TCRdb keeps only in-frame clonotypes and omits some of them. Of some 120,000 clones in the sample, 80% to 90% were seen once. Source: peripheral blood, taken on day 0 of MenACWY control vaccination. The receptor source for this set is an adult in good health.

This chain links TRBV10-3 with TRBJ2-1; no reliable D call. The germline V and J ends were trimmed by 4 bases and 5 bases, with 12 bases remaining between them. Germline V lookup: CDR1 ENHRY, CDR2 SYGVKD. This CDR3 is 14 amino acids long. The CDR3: CAISARVGDNEQFF. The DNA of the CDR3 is TGTGCCATCAGTGCACGAGTTGGCGACAATGAGCAGTTCTTC.

CDR3: CASSVTSGGAYEQYF. The CDR3 coding sequence is TGTGCCAGCAGCGTCACTAGCGGGGGGGCCTACGAGCAGTACTTC. The chain is built from TRBV9 and TRBJ2-7, with TRBD2 identical over 13 bases. From germline, CDR1 is SGDLS and CDR2 YYNGEE. V dropped 2 bases and J dropped 2; count of bases not matched to a gene: 1. The length of the CDR3 is 15 residues. The entire variable domain, with the rest obtained from reference TRBV9 and TRBJ2-7, is as follows: DSGVTQTPKHLITATGQRVTLRCSPRSGDLSVYWYQQSLDQGLQFLIQYYNGEERAKGNILERFSAQQFPDLHSELNLSSLELGDSALYFCASSVTSGGAYEQYFGPGTRLTVT.

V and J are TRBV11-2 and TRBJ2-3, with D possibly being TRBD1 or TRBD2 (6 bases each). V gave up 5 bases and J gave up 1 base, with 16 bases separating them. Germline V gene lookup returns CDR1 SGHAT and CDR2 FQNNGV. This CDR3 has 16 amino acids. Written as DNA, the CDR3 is TGTGCCAGCAGCCCCCACGGGGGCCCCCGCACAGATACGCAGTATTTT. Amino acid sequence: CASSPHGGPRTDTQYF.

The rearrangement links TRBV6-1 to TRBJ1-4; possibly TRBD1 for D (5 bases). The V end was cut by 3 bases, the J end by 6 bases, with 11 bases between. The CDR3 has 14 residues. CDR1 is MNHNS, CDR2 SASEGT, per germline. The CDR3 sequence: CASSEGREDEKLFF. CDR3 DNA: TGTGCCAGCAGTGAGGGCAGGGAAGATGAAAAACTGTTTTTT.

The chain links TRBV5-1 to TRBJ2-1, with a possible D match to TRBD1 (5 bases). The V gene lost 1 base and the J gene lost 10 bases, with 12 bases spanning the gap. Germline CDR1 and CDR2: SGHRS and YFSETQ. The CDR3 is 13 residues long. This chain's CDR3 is CASSLTGTKEQFF. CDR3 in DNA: TGCGCCAGCAGCTTGACAGGTACGAAGGAGCAGTTCTTC.

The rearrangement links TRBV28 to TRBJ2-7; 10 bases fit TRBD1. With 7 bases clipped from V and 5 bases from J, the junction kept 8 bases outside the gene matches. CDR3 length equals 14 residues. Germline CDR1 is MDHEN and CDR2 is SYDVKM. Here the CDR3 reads CASIPGDRGHEQYF. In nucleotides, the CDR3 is TGTGCCAGCATCCCGGGGGACAGGGGACACGAGCAGTACTTC.

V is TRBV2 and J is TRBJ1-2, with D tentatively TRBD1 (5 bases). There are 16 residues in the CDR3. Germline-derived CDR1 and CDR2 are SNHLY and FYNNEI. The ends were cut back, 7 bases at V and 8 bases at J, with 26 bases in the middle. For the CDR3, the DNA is TGTGCCAGCAAGCCGGCTCGGGGCCCCGTAGGTTTCGGCTACACCTTC. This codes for CASKPARGPVGFGYTF.

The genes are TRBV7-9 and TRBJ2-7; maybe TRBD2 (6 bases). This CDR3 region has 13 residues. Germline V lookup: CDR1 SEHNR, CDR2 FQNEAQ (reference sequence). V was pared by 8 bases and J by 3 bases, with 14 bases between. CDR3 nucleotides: TGTGCCAGCGGAGTGTCGGGGGACTACGAGCAGTACTTC. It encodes CASGVSGDYEQYF.

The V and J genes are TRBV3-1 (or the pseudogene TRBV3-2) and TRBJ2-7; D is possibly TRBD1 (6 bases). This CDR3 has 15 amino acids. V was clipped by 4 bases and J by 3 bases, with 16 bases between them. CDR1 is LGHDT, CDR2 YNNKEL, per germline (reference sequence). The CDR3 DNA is TGTGCCAGCAGCCCGACCGGGACACTATTCTACGAGCAGTACTTC. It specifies CASSPTGTLFYEQYF.

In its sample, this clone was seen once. As DNA, the CDR3 is TGTGCCAGCAGCGTTGCCCTTAGCGGGGGGGCTTACAATGAGCAGTTCTTC. It yields the protein CASSVALSGGAYNEQFF. The chain combines TRBV7-3 with TRBJ2-1, with 11 positions matching TRBD2. The V segment lost 5 bases and the J segment 4 bases; nucleotides outside the gene matches: 10. Germline lookup yields CDR1 SGHTA and CDR2 FQGTGA. The CDR3 loop spans 17 amino acids.

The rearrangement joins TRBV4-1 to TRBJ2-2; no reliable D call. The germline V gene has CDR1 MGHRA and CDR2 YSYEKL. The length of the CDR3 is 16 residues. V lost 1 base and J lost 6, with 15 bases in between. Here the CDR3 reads CASSQVDFFTPGELFF. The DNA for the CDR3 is TGCGCCAGCAGCCAAGTTGATTTCTTTACGCCCGGGGAGCTGTTTTTT.

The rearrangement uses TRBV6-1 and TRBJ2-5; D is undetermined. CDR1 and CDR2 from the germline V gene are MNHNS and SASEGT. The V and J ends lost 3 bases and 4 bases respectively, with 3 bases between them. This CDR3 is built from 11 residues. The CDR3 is CASSEGETQYF. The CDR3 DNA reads TGTGCCAGCAGTGAGGGAGAGACCCAGTACTTC.

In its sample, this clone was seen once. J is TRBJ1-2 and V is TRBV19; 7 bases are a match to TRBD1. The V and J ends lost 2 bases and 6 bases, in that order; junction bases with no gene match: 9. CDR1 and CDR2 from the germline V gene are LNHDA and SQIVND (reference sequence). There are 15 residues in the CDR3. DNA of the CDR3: TGTGCCAGTAGTATATTTCAGGGGGGTTTTGATGGCTACACCTTC. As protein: CASSIFQGGFDGYTF. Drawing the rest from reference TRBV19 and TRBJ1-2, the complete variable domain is DGGITQSPKYLFRKEGQNVTLSCEQNLNHDAMYWYRQDPGQGLRLIYYSQIVNDFQKGDIAEGYSVSREKKESFPLTVTSAQKNPTAFYLCASSIFQGGFDGYTFGSGTRLTVV.

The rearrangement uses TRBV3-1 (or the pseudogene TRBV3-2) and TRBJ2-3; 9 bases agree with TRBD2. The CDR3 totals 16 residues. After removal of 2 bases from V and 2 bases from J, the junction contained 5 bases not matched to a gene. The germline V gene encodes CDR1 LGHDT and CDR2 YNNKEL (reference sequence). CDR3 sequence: CASSQLAGANTDTQYF. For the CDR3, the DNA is TGTGCCAGCAGCCAATTAGCGGGGGCAAACACAGATACGCAGTATTTT.

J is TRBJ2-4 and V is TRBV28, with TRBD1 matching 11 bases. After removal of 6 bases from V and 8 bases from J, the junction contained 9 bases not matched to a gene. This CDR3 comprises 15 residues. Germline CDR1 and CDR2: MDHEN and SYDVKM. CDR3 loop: CASSPVGDRGDIQYF. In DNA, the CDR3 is TGTGCCAGCAGCCCCGTAGGGGACAGGGGGGACATTCAGTACTTC.

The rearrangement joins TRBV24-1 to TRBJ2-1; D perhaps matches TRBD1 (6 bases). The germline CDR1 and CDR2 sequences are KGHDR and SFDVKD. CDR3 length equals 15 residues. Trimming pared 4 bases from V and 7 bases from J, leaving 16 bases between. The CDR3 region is CATSETGFFRNEQFF. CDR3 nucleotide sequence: TGTGCCACCAGTGAAACAGGGTTTTTTAGAAATGAGCAGTTCTTC.

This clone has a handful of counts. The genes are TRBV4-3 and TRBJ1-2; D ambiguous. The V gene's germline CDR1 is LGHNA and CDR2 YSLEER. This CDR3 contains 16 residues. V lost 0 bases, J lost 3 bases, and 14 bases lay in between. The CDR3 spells CASSQDRVGSHYGYTF. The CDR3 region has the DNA TGCGCCAGCAGCCAAGATCGGGTGGGATCCCACTATGGCTACACCTTC.

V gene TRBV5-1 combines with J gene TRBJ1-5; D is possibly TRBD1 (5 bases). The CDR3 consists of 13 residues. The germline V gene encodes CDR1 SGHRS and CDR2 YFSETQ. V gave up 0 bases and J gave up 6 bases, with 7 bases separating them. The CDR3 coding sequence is TGCGCCAGCAGCTTGGGACAGAGTCAGCCCCAGCATTTT. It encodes CASSLGQSQPQHF.

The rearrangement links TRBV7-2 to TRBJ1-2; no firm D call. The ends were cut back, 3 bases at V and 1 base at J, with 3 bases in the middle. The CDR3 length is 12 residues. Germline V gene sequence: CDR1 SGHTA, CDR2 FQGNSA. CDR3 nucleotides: TGTGCCAGCAGCTTTGGTAACTATGGCTACACCTTC. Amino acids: CASSFGNYGYTF. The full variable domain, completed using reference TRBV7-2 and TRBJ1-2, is GAGVSQSPSNKVTEKGKDVELRCDPISGHTALYWYRQSLGQGLEFLIYFQGNSAPDKSGLPSDRFSAERTGGSVSTLTIQRTQQEDSAVYLCASSFGNYGYTFGSGTRLTVV.

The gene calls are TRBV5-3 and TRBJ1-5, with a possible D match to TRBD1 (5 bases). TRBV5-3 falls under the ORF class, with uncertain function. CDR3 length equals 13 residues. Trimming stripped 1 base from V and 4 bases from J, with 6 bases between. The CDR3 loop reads CARSLRQNQPQHF. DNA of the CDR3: TGTGCCAGAAGCTTGAGACAGAATCAGCCCCAGCATTTT.